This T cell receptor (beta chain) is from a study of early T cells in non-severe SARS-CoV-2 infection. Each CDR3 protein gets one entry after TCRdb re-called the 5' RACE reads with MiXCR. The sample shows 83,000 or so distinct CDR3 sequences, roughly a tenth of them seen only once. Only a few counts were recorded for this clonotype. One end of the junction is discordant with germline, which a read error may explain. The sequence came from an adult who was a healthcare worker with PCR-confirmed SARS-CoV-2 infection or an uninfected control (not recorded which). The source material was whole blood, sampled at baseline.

The CDR3 reads CASSLGSSENTIYF. In nucleotides, the CDR3 is TGTGCCAGCAGCTTAGGCAGCTCTGAAAACACCATATATTTT. The rearrangement uses TRBV7-6 and TRBJ1-3; D is undetermined. There are 14 residues in the CDR3. CDR1 and CDR2 from the germline V gene are SGHVS and FNYEAQ.